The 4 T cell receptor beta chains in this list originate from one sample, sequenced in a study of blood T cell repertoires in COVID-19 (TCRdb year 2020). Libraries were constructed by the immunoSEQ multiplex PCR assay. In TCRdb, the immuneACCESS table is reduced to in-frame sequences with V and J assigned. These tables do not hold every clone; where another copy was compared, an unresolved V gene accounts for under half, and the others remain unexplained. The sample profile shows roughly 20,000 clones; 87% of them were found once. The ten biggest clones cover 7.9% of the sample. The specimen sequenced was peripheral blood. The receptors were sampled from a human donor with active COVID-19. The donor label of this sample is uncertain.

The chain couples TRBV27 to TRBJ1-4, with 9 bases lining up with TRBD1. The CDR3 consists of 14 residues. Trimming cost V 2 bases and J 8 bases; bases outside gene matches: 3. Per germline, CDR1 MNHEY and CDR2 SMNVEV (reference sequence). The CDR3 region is CASSLTGGLEKLFF. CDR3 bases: TGTGCCAGCAGTTTAACAGGGGGCCTGGAAAAACTGTTTTTT.

In DNA form, the CDR3 reads TGTGCCAGCAGCCCCTTAATAGCGGGAGTAGGAGATACGCAGTATTTT. It codes for CASSPLIAGVGDTQYF. The chain combines TRBV28 with TRBJ2-3; 9 positions match TRBD2. The CDR3 is 16 residues long. The junction had 12 bases not matched to a gene; V was cut back by 6 bases and J by 5 bases. The V gene's germline CDR1 is MDHEN and CDR2 SYDVKM.

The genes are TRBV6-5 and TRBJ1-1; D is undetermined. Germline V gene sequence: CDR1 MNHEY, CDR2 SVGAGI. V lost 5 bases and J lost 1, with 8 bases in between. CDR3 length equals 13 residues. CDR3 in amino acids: CASSRSTNTEAFF. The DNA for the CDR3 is TGTGCCAGCAGTAGAAGCACGAACACTGAAGCTTTCTTT.

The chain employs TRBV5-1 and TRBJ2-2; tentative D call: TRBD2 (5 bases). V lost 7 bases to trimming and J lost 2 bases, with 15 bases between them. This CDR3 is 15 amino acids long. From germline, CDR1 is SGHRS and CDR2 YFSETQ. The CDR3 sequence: CASGDFSVNTGELFF. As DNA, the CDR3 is TGCGCCAGCGGCGATTTTAGCGTTAACACCGGGGAGCTGTTTTTT.